These 11 T cell receptor beta chains came from one sample sequenced in a study of early T cells in non-severe SARS-CoV-2 infection. From the 5' RACE reads, TCRdb called clonotypes with MiXCR, one entry per CDR3 protein. The sample consists of about 28,000 distinct CDR3 sequences, less than 6.5% of them appearing once. The sequenced sample was whole blood. The receptors were gathered from an adult who was a healthcare worker with PCR-confirmed SARS-CoV-2 infection or an uninfected control (not recorded which).

To note about this clonotype: This may stem from a read error, because a much larger clone lies one nucleotide away. The chain couples TRBV11-3 to TRBJ1-1; 9 bases are shared with TRBD1. Germline values: CDR1 SGHNT, CDR2 YENEEA. The CDR3 extends over 15 amino acids. CDR3 loop: CASSSSGTGNTDAFF. CDR3 nucleotide sequence: TGTGCCAGCAGCTCGTCCGGGACAGGGAACACTGATGCTTTCTTT.

This clonotype appeared many times. V usage is TRBV10-3 and J usage is TRBJ1-5, with TRBD1 matching 7 bases. With 10 bases clipped from V and 5 bases from J, the junction kept 11 bases outside the gene matches. The germline V gene has CDR1 ENHRY and CDR2 SYGVKD. The CDR3 spans 14 residues. This CDR3 reads CATQGTSLDQPQHF. The CDR3 coding sequence is TGTGCCACACAGGGGACGTCTCTGGATCAGCCCCAGCATTTT.

This clonotype was found a few times. This chain uses TRBV7-2 with TRBJ1-5, with D perhaps matching TRBD1 (5 bases). The ends were cut back, 0 bases at V and 4 bases at J, with 19 bases in the middle. The germline V gene has CDR1 SGHTA and CDR2 FQGNSA. The CDR3 runs 18 residues. The CDR3 here is CASSLARGGAGRNQPQHF. CDR3 nucleotides: TGTGCCAGCAGCTTAGCGCGGGGCGGGGCAGGGCGGAATCAGCCCCAGCATTTT.

This clonotype has a count of ten or more. The chain links TRBV14 to TRBJ2-7; the match to TRBD2 covers 7 bases. The CDR3 spans 13 residues. Germline V CDR1 and CDR2: SGHDN, FVKESK. The trim removed 4 bases at V and 4 bases at J, leaving 4 bases unmatched. CDR3 in amino acids: CASSLGGSYEQYF. The CDR3 bases are TGTGCCAGCAGCCTGGGCGGGAGTTACGAGCAGTACTTC.

This clonotype has just a few counts. This sequence joins TRBV3-1 and TRBJ2-3; TRBD1 might be the D (5 bases). The V gene's germline CDR1 is LGHDT and CDR2 YNNKEL (reference sequence). With 0 bases removed from V and 5 bases from J, the gap between germline ends came to 12 bases. The CDR3 totals 15 residues. CDR3 sequence: CASSQDPRAEDTQYF. Written as DNA, the CDR3 is TGTGCCAGCAGCCAAGATCCCAGGGCGGAAGATACGCAGTATTTT.

This clonotype was counted a few times. The chain employs TRBV19 and TRBJ2-3; D may be TRBD2 (6 bases). The CDR3 spans 15 residues. The V end was cut by 3 bases, the J end by 1 base, with 11 bases between. Germline CDR1 LNHDA, CDR2 SQIVND (reference sequence). The CDR3 loop is CASSMPRGGTDTQYF. The CDR3 coding sequence is TGTGCCAGTAGTATGCCCCGCGGGGGCACAGATACGCAGTATTTT.

This clonotype was counted ten times or more. The J gene is TRBJ1-5, the V gene TRBV12-5; 8 nucleotides align to TRBD1. CDR3 size: 15 residues. The germline V gene has CDR1 LGHNT and CDR2 FRNRAP. V shed 6 bases, J shed 7 bases, and the junction held 11 bases outside the gene matches. This CDR3 is CASGGGQGRVQPQHF. The CDR3 DNA sequence: TGTGCTAGTGGCGGAGGACAGGGAAGAGTACAGCCCCAGCATTTT.

The sample holds a few counts of this clonotype. V usage is TRBV11-1 and J usage is TRBJ2-1, with no clear D. This CDR3 has 14 amino acids. CDR1 is SGHAT, CDR2 FQDESV, per germline (reference sequence). With 2 bases removed from V and 3 bases from J, the gap between germline ends came to 8 bases. The CDR3 nucleotides read TGTGCCAGCAGCTTATCTACCTACTACAATGAGCAGTTCTTC. Translated, it gives CASSLSTYYNEQFF.

In this sample, this clonotype turned up many times. V gene TRBV19 combines with J gene TRBJ1-2; unclear D gene. Germline-derived CDR1 and CDR2 are LNHDA and SQIVND (reference sequence). Trimming stripped 3 bases from V and 10 bases from J, with 9 bases between. The CDR3 has 11 residues. The CDR3 here is CASSIGSFYTF. For the CDR3, the DNA is TGTGCCAGTAGTATTGGGTCGTTCTACACCTTC.

This clonotype appeared many times. The rearrangement uses TRBV20-1 and TRBJ2-1; 9 bases fit TRBD2. Germline V CDR1 and CDR2: DFQATT, SNEGSKA (reference sequence). V lost 0 bases, J lost 6 bases, and 6 bases stayed unmatched. CDR3 size: 15 residues. CDR3 sequence: CSAREGGRASNEQFF. The CDR3 bases are TGCAGTGCTAGAGAAGGCGGGAGGGCCTCCAATGAGCAGTTCTTC.

This clonotype was found many times. The chain employs TRBV6-5 and TRBJ2-5; D may match TRBD1 or TRBD2 (6 bases each). The CDR3 covers 15 residues. CDR1 and CDR2 from the germline V gene are MNHEY and SVGAGI. V was trimmed by 1 base and J by 3 bases, leaving 12 bases between them. The CDR3 bases are TGTGCCAGCAGTTACTGGGGGCGCGGGGAAGAGACCCAGTACTTC. It encodes CASSYWGRGEETQYF.